This TCR beta chain was profiled in a study of T-cell reconstitution after alpha-beta-depleted transplantation in children. For TCRbeta, the library was prepared with unique molecular identifiers. TCRdb independently ran MiXCR on the PCR reads; one entry per CDR3 protein. Of a few hundred thousand distinct CDR3 sequences in the sample, about a sixth were seen once. Between the trimmed V and J ends, which lost 2 bases and 8 bases, there was a span of 7 bases. The CDR3 runs to 12 residues. In germline, CDR1 is SEHNR, CDR2 FQNEAQ (reference sequence). V gene TRBV7-9 combines with J gene TRBJ2-1; D remains ambiguous. The sequence came from a human donor who donated a stem cell graft to a child with acute lymphoblastic leukemia. Sequenced material: PBMCs from the stem cell graft donor, taken from the stem cell graft. The CDR3 spells CASSLPSDEQFF. The DNA for the CDR3 is TGTGCCAGCAGCTTACCCTCGGATGAGCAGTTCTTC. Using reference TRBV7-9 and TRBJ2-1 for the parts outside the CDR3, the full variable domain is DTGVSQNPRHKITKRGQNVTFRCDPISEHNRLYWYRQTLGQGPEFLTYFQNEAQLEKSRLLSDRFSAERPKGSFSTLEIQRTEQGDSAMYLCASSLPSDEQFFGPGTRLTVL.